These 18 T cell receptor beta chains were sequenced from one sample in a study of neurological immune-mediated disorders. TCRdb analysed the 5' RACE reads with MiXCR anew, one entry per CDR3 protein. The table lists about 79,000 distinct CDR3 sequences, 14% of them singletons. The sequenced material came from PBMCs. These receptors were obtained from a woman aged 45-60 years in good health.

This clonotype was seen a few times. The genes are TRBV20-1 and TRBJ1-2; D remains ambiguous. The V and J ends lost 0 bases and 3 bases respectively, with 14 bases between them. Germline lookup yields CDR1 DFQATT and CDR2 SNEGSKA (reference sequence). This CDR3 spans 15 amino acids. The CDR3 sequence: CSARDLTDEYYGYTF. The DNA of the CDR3 is TGCAGTGCTAGAGATCTGACGGACGAATACTATGGCTACACCTTC.

This clonotype showed up many times. J is TRBJ2-1 and V is TRBV5-6, with D perhaps matching TRBD1 or TRBD2 (5 bases each). V gave up 4 bases and J gave up 6 bases, with 17 bases separating them. The germline V gene encodes CDR1 SGHDT and CDR2 YYEEEE. CDR3 length equals 15 residues. The DNA of the CDR3 is TGTGCCAGCAGCGCAGAGGACAAGAGGGGCAATGAGCAGTTCTTC. Its translation is CASSAEDKRGNEQFF. The full variable domain, its missing parts supplied by reference TRBV5-6 and TRBJ2-1, is DAGVTQSPTHLIKTRGQQVTLRCSPKSGHDTVSWYQQALGQGPQFIFQYYEEEERQRGNFPDRFSGHQFPNYSSELNVNALLLGDSALYLCASSAEDKRGNEQFFGPGTRLTVL.

The table lists this clonotype with many counts. The V and J genes are TRBV5-1 and TRBJ2-1; 8 nucleotides line up with TRBD2. V gave up 3 bases and J gave up 10 bases; unmatched junction bases: 3. This CDR3 region has 12 residues. CDR1 is SGHRS, CDR2 YFSETQ, per germline. Written as DNA, the CDR3 is TGCGCCAGCAGCTCCTTAGCGGGAGAGCAGTTCTTC. The encoded protein is CASSSLAGEQFF.

The chain has TRBV5-1 and TRBJ2-7, with 8 bases identical to TRBD2. The germline CDR1 and CDR2 sequences are SGHRS and YFSETQ. The V and J ends lost 0 bases and 2 bases, in that order; junction bases with no gene match: 13. This CDR3 has 18 amino acids. The CDR3 region is CASSLAVSGSHAPYEQYF. The CDR3 DNA follows: TGCGCCAGCAGCTTGGCCGTCAGCGGGAGTCATGCCCCCTACGAGCAGTACTTC.

This clonotype was recorded at least ten times. V gene TRBV29-1 combines with J gene TRBJ2-2; maybe TRBD2 (6 bases). This CDR3 spans 11 amino acids. The V gene lost 6 bases and the J gene lost 9 bases, with 11 bases spanning the gap. Germline V gene lookup returns CDR1 SQVTM and CDR2 ANQGSEA. CDR3: CSVTRGWELFF. Written as DNA, the CDR3 is TGCAGCGTAACCCGGGGGTGGGAGCTGTTTTTT.

This clonotype was counted many times. J is TRBJ1-1 and V is TRBV29-1; TRBD1 is a possible D gene (5 bases). CDR3 length equals 16 residues. V lost 5 bases and J 0 bases, leaving 19 bases between the germline ends. Germline V lookup: CDR1 SQVTM, CDR2 ANQGSEA. This CDR3 reads CSVSGRQGAMNTEAFF. The CDR3 region has the DNA TGCAGCGTTTCCGGTCGCCAAGGGGCCATGAACACTGAAGCTTTCTTT.

The rearrangement links TRBV27 to TRBJ1-1; D might be TRBD1 (5 bases). V dropped 6 bases and J dropped 0 bases, with 14 bases sitting between them. This CDR3 has 15 amino acids. Germline V gene lookup returns CDR1 MNHEY and CDR2 SMNVEV (reference sequence). The CDR3 loop reads CASSKRRVMNTEAFF. The CDR3, as DNA: TGTGCCAGCAGCAAACGCAGGGTAATGAACACTGAAGCTTTCTTT.

In this sample, this clonotype turned up many times. The chain employs TRBV5-1 and TRBJ2-1; 14 bases line up with TRBD2. The junction had 4 bases not matched to a gene; V was cut back by 3 bases and J by 8 bases. This CDR3 has 15 residues. In germline, CDR1 is SGHRS, CDR2 YFSETQ. The CDR3 nucleotides are TGCGCCAGCAGCTACGGGACTAGCGGGAGTGATGAGCAGTTCTTC. It yields the protein CASSYGTSGSDEQFF. Full variable domain (missing parts from reference TRBV5-1 and TRBJ2-1): KAGVTQTPRYLIKTRGQQVTLSCSPISGHRSVSWYQQTPGQGLQFLFEYFSETQRNKGNFPGRFSGRQFSNSRSEMNVSTLELGDSALYLCASSYGTSGSDEQFFGPGTRLTVL.

The chain is built from TRBV7-2 and TRBJ2-5, with a tentative D call TRBD2 (5 bases). CDR3 length: 16 residues. Germline values: CDR1 SGHTA, CDR2 FQGNSA. Trimming cost V 1 base and J 7 bases, with 19 bases left between them. CDR3 nucleotides: TGTGCCAGCAGCTTAGATGCATCGGGGATTCACGGGACCCAGTACTTC. Translated, it gives CASSLDASGIHGTQYF.

This clonotype occurred many times. This chain connects TRBV20-1 to TRBJ1-2; the match to TRBD1 covers 8 bases. The trim removed 1 base at V and 8 bases at J, leaving 9 bases unmatched. CDR3 length: 14 amino acids. CDR1 is DFQATT, CDR2 SNEGSKA, per germline (reference sequence). The CDR3 protein is CSARAAGQVEGYTF. CDR3 DNA: TGCAGTGCTAGAGCCGCGGGACAGGTCGAAGGCTACACCTTC.

In this sample, this clonotype turned up many times. The chain uses TRBV5-1 and TRBJ2-1; the match to TRBD2 covers 8 bases. Germline CDR1 and CDR2: SGHRS and YFSETQ. J was trimmed by 5 bases and V by 3 bases; bases with no gene match: 10. The CDR3 contains 16 residues. The DNA of the CDR3 is TGCGCCAGCAGCTCCATCGGGCGGGGGGACCACAATGAGCAGTTCTTC. It translates to CASSSIGRGDHNEQFF.

This clonotype occurred once. This chain joins TRBV5-6 and TRBJ1-1, with D tentatively TRBD1 (5 bases). Trimming pared 4 bases from V and 2 bases from J, leaving 15 bases between. Germline-derived CDR1 and CDR2 are SGHDT and YYEEEE. The CDR3 has 15 residues. The CDR3 sequence is CASSPTTVGNTEAFF. The CDR3, as DNA: TGTGCCAGCAGCCCCACGACAGTAGGTAACACTGAAGCTTTCTTT.

This clonotype was seen a few times. The chain combines TRBV7-8 with TRBJ2-7; 8 positions match TRBD1. The CDR3 runs 14 residues. V lost 4 bases and J lost 4; bases outside the gene matches: 6. Germline values: CDR1 SGHVS, CDR2 FQNEAQ. CDR3 nucleotide sequence: TGTGCCAGCAGCTCGGACAGGGTGGGTTACGAGCAGTACTTC. Protein: CASSSDRVGYEQYF.

This clonotype has a count of ten or more. The chain combines TRBV2 with TRBJ2-5; D remains unclear. Trimming removed 3 bases at V and 1 base at J, with 9 bases between. This CDR3 region has 14 residues. Per the germline V gene, CDR1 is SNHLY and CDR2 is FYNNEI. CDR3 region: CASSDGRSQETQYF. CDR3 DNA: TGTGCCAGCAGTGACGGACGGAGCCAAGAGACCCAGTACTTC.

This clonotype was seen ten or more times. The chain links TRBV7-2 to TRBJ2-1, with a possible D match to TRBD2 (5 bases). CDR1 SGHTA and CDR2 FQGNSA come from the germline V gene. The CDR3 covers 14 residues. Trimming stripped 2 bases from V and 5 bases from J, with 10 bases between. The CDR3 DNA reads as TGTGCCAGCAGCTTACAGGCGGGTAACAATGAGCAGTTCTTC. Its protein product is CASSLQAGNNEQFF.

At least ten counts were recorded for this clonotype. The CDR3 loop reads CASSLGQEINEKLFF. CDR3 DNA: TGCGCCAGCAGCTTGGGGCAGGAAATTAATGAAAAACTGTTTTTT. The gene calls are TRBV5-1 and TRBJ1-4; D is unclear. CDR3 size: 15 residues. CDR1 and CDR2 (germline): SGHRS, YFSETQ. Trimming removed 0 bases from V and 4 bases from J, with 10 bases in between.

This clonotype was recorded at least ten times. The V and J genes are TRBV29-1 and TRBJ2-3; D uncertain. The CDR3 has 12 amino acids. Looked up from germline, CDR1 is SQVTM and CDR2 is ANQGSEA. The V end was cut by 2 bases, the J end by 6 bases, with 9 bases between. CDR3 nucleotides: TGCAGCGTTGAACCAGAGAGGGATACGCAGTATTTT. Translated: CSVEPERDTQYF.

This clonotype was detected many times. This chain uses TRBV5-1 with TRBJ2-3, with D perhaps matching TRBD2 (6 bases). V was trimmed by 1 base and J by 2 bases, leaving 17 bases between them. The CDR3 totals 17 residues. CDR1 is SGHRS and CDR2 is YFSETQ in the germline V gene. This CDR3 is CASSLRPIGSDTDTQYF. DNA of the CDR3: TGCGCCAGCAGCTTGCGCCCCATCGGGAGTGACACAGATACGCAGTATTTT.